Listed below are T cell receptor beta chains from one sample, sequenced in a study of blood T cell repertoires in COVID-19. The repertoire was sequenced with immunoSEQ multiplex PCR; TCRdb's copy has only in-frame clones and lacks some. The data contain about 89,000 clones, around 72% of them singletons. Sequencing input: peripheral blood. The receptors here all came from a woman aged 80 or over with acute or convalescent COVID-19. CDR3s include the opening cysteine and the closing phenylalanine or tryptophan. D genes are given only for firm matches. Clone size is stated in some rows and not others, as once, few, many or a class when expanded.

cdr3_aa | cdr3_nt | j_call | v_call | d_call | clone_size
CASSQEYAPSSGNTIYF | TGCGCCAGCAGCCAAGAGTATGCGCCGAGCTCTGGAAACACCATATATTTT | TRBJ1-3 | TRBV4-3 | . | .
CASSLERGPYNEQFF | TGTGCCAGCAGTTTAGAGCGGGGGCCCTACAATGAGCAGTTCTTC | TRBJ2-1 | TRBV27 | TRBD2 | .
CASVRGVGYEQYF | TGTGCCAGCGTCCGGGGGGTTGGCTACGAGCAGTACTTC | TRBJ2-7 | TRBV2 | TRBD2 | .
CASSRGRLEGDTF | TGTGCCAGCAGCAGGGGACGCCTCGAGGGGGACACCTTC | TRBJ1-2 | TRBV5-6 | . | .
CASSSRGRGNDEQYF | TGTGCCAGCAGCTCTAGGGGCAGGGGTAACGACGAGCAGTACTTC | TRBJ2-7 | TRBV7-2 | . | .
CASTPSGQLYEQYF | TGTGCCAGCACCCCCTCGGGACAGTTGTACGAGCAGTACTTC | TRBJ2-7 | TRBV5-6 | TRBD1 | .
CASSPGQLYSGNTIYF | TGTGCCAGCAGCCCGGGACAGCTCTACTCTGGAAACACCATATATTTT | TRBJ1-3 | TRBV9 | TRBD1 | .
CASSHTVLRTENYGYTF | TGTGCCAGCAGCCATACAGTACTAAGGACAGAGAACTATGGCTACACCTTC | TRBJ1-2 | TRBV4-2 | . | .
CASSLDHSGNTIYF | TGCGCCAGCAGCTTGGATCACTCTGGAAACACCATATATTTT | TRBJ1-3 | TRBV5-1 | . | .
CASSAKQGAVGYTF | TGCGCCAGCAGCGCGAAACAGGGAGCCGTTGGCTACACCTTC | TRBJ1-2 | TRBV5-1 | . | .
CASSLRLAGGVNEQFF | TGTGCCAGTAGTCTTCGACTAGCGGGGGGAGTCAATGAGCAGTTCTTC | TRBJ2-1 | TRBV19 | TRBD2 | .
CASSYSRDSYGYTF | TGTGCCAGCAGTTACTCCCGGGACAGCTATGGCTACACCTTC | TRBJ1-2 | TRBV6-2/TRBV6-3 | TRBD1 | once
CASSEQGHEQYF | TGTGCCAGCAGCGAACAGGGCCACGAGCAGTACTTC | TRBJ2-7 | TRBV7-2 | . | .
CASRVPSGANVLTF | TGCGCCAGCCGGGTCCCCTCTGGGGCCAACGTCCTGACTTTC | TRBJ2-6 | TRBV5-1 | . | .
CASSPRGGSTGYTF | TGTGCCAGCTCACCACGGGGAGGTTCGACTGGCTACACCTTC | TRBJ1-2 | TRBV18 | . | .
CASSQHFGSGANVLTF | TGTGCCAGCAGCCAGCACTTTGGCTCTGGGGCCAACGTCCTGACTTTC | TRBJ2-6 | TRBV14 | . | .